The rows below give T cell receptor beta chains drawn from one sample of a study of technical replicates of blood from a few donors. Clones were sequenced by immunoSEQ multiplex PCR, and TCRdb holds only the in-frame ones, with some missing. The table has around 80,000 clones, 95% to 98% seen once; the top ten hold roughly 0.16%. Material for sequencing was T cells isolated from PBMCs. Receptors were obtained from a human donor in good health. Each CDR3 is given with its conserved first and last residue. A D gene is named only where the DNA matches it firmly. Only part of the rows carry a size: once, few, many, or a class if the clone is expanded.

v_call: TRBV11-3
cdr3_length: 17
clone_size: -
j_call: TRBJ2-7
d_call: -
cdr3_nt: TGTGCCAGCAGCTTAGTGTCTCTAAACCTAAGCTCCTACGAGCAGTACTTC
cdr3_aa: CASSLVSLNLSSYEQYF

v_call: TRBV7-8
cdr3_length: 14
clone_size: once
j_call: TRBJ2-5
d_call: -
cdr3_nt: TGTGCCAGCAGCTTAGCCGGGAGCAGAGAGACCCAGTACTTC
cdr3_aa: CASSLAGSRETQYF

v_call: TRBV18
cdr3_length: 11
clone_size: -
j_call: TRBJ1-5
d_call: -
cdr3_nt: TGTGCCAGCCGTCCTGATCAGCCCCAGCATTTT
cdr3_aa: CASRPDQPQHF

v_call: TRBV5-1
cdr3_length: 17
clone_size: -
j_call: TRBJ1-3
d_call: TRBD1
cdr3_nt: TGCGCCAGCAGCTTCTGGGACAGGGCCAGCTCTGGAAACACCATATATTTT
cdr3_aa: CASSFWDRASSGNTIYF

v_call: TRBV6-5
cdr3_length: 14
clone_size: -
j_call: TRBJ2-1
d_call: -
cdr3_nt: TGTGCCAGCACCCTCCGGGGGAACTACAATGAGCAGTTCTTC
cdr3_aa: CASTLRGNYNEQFF

v_call: TRBV5-1
cdr3_length: 14
clone_size: -
j_call: TRBJ2-5
d_call: -
cdr3_nt: TGCGCCAGCAGCTTGGGCGGTAGGCAAGAGACCCAGTACTTC
cdr3_aa: CASSLGGRQETQYF

v_call: TRBV7-9
cdr3_length: 15
clone_size: -
j_call: TRBJ1-3
d_call: TRBD1
cdr3_nt: TGTGCCAGCAGCTTACTGACAGGGGCTGGAAACACCATATATTTT
cdr3_aa: CASSLLTGAGNTIYF

v_call: TRBV4-1
cdr3_length: 16
clone_size: -
j_call: TRBJ1-5
d_call: -
cdr3_nt: TGCGCCAGCAGCCAAGATTGGGACTTTAGCAATCAGCCCCAGCATTTT
cdr3_aa: CASSQDWDFSNQPQHF

v_call: TRBV4-1
cdr3_length: 14
clone_size: -
j_call: TRBJ2-3
d_call: -
cdr3_nt: TGCGCCAGCAGCCTTCTGGGGCCGGCAGATACGCAGTATTTT
cdr3_aa: CASSLLGPADTQYF

v_call: TRBV5-6
cdr3_length: 14
clone_size: -
j_call: TRBJ2-5
d_call: TRBD1
cdr3_nt: TGTGCCAGCAGCTTGTTTGGGACAGCAGAGACCCAGTACTTC
cdr3_aa: CASSLFGTAETQYF

v_call: TRBV27
cdr3_length: 17
clone_size: -
j_call: TRBJ2-3
d_call: TRBD2
cdr3_nt: TGTGCCAGCAGTTCCCTGGGACTAGCGGGAGGGCCAGATACGCAGTATTTT
cdr3_aa: CASSSLGLAGGPDTQYF

v_call: TRBV5-4
cdr3_length: 15
clone_size: -
j_call: TRBJ1-1
d_call: TRBD1
cdr3_nt: TGTGCCAGCAGCTTGTGGGCAGGGGGCACTACTGAAGCTTTCTTT
cdr3_aa: CASSLWAGGTTEAFF

v_call: TRBV5-1
cdr3_length: 14
clone_size: -
j_call: TRBJ1-1
d_call: -
cdr3_nt: TGCGCCAGCAGCTTTGGCAGGCCGAACACTGAAGCTTTCTTT
cdr3_aa: CASSFGRPNTEAFF

v_call: TRBV14
cdr3_length: 14
clone_size: once
j_call: TRBJ2-7
d_call: TRBD2
cdr3_nt: TGTGCCAGCAGCCTGGGAGGGAAGGTTGGCGAGCAGTACTTC
cdr3_aa: CASSLGGKVGEQYF

v_call: TRBV6-5
cdr3_length: 15
clone_size: -
j_call: TRBJ1-4
d_call: -
cdr3_nt: TGTGCCAGTACGACAGGACTTGCAACTAATGAAAAACTGTTTTTT
cdr3_aa: CASTTGLATNEKLFF

v_call: TRBV5-1
cdr3_length: 16
clone_size: -
j_call: TRBJ1-2
d_call: TRBD1
cdr3_nt: TGCGCCAGCAGCGGAAAGGGACAGGGAAAAAACTATGGCTACACCTTC
cdr3_aa: CASSGKGQGKNYGYTF

v_call: TRBV10-3
cdr3_length: 15
clone_size: -
j_call: TRBJ1-1
d_call: -
cdr3_nt: TGTGCCATCACCCGTAGACAGGACGAGAACACTGAAGCTTTCTTT
cdr3_aa: CAITRRQDENTEAFF

v_call: TRBV5-4
cdr3_length: 13
clone_size: -
j_call: TRBJ2-1
d_call: -
cdr3_nt: TGTGCCAGCAGCTTGGTGCTAGTCGATGAGCAGTTCTTC
cdr3_aa: CASSLVLVDEQFF

v_call: TRBV25-1
cdr3_length: 12
clone_size: -
j_call: TRBJ2-7
d_call: -
cdr3_nt: TGTGCCAGCAGTGAAGATCGGGTTGGGCAGTACTTC
cdr3_aa: CASSEDRVGQYF

v_call: TRBV5-1
cdr3_length: 14
clone_size: few
j_call: TRBJ1-2
d_call: TRBD1
cdr3_nt: TGCGCCAGCAGCTTTTCCGGGACAGGGTTTGGCTACACCTTC
cdr3_aa: CASSFSGTGFGYTF

v_call: TRBV10-2
cdr3_length: 12
clone_size: -
j_call: TRBJ2-7
d_call: -
cdr3_nt: TGCGCCAGCAACGGGACACCGCACGAGCAGTACTTC
cdr3_aa: CASNGTPHEQYF

v_call: TRBV5-1
cdr3_length: 14
clone_size: -
j_call: TRBJ2-3
d_call: -
cdr3_nt: TGCGCCAGCGGAGAAAAGCGGACCACAGATACGCAGTATTTT
cdr3_aa: CASGEKRTTDTQYF

v_call: TRBV29-1
cdr3_length: 14
clone_size: -
j_call: TRBJ1-1
d_call: -
cdr3_nt: TGCAGCGTTGATTTTGGCAGGCGGAACACTGAAGCTTTCTTT
cdr3_aa: CSVDFGRRNTEAFF

v_call: TRBV27
cdr3_length: 14
clone_size: -
j_call: TRBJ2-7
d_call: TRBD1
cdr3_nt: TGTGCCAGCAGTTCAGGACAGGGCCTCTACGAGCAGTACTTC
cdr3_aa: CASSSGQGLYEQYF

v_call: TRBV4-1
cdr3_length: 21
clone_size: once
j_call: TRBJ1-5
d_call: -
cdr3_nt: TGCGCCAGCAGCCAATTTTCCACTGAGGTCAGGGCCAACCTTCACCATCAGCCCCAGCATTTT
cdr3_aa: CASSQFSTEVRANLHHQPQHF

v_call: TRBV6-6
cdr3_length: 15
clone_size: -
j_call: TRBJ2-3
d_call: -
cdr3_nt: TGTGCCAGCAGCGACAGTGGGTCCTTGACAGATACGCAGTATTTT
cdr3_aa: CASSDSGSLTDTQYF

v_call: TRBV28
cdr3_length: 15
clone_size: -
j_call: TRBJ2-5
d_call: TRBD2
cdr3_nt: TGTGCCAGCAGTTTTTTGGCGGGAGGACAAGAGACCCAGTACTTC
cdr3_aa: CASSFLAGGQETQYF

v_call: TRBV4-2
cdr3_length: 15
clone_size: -
j_call: TRBJ1-2
d_call: -
cdr3_nt: TGTGCCAGCAGCCAAGAGGGGACACCTAACTATGGCTACACCTTC
cdr3_aa: CASSQEGTPNYGYTF

v_call: TRBV18
cdr3_length: 17
clone_size: -
j_call: TRBJ2-3
d_call: TRBD1
cdr3_nt: TGTGCCAGCTCACCAACGACAGGGCCGTCCCTAACAGATACGCAGTATTTT
cdr3_aa: CASSPTTGPSLTDTQYF

v_call: TRBV5-1
cdr3_length: 14
clone_size: -
j_call: TRBJ1-2
d_call: TRBD1
cdr3_nt: TGCGCCAGCAGCTTGGGACAGGGCTCATATGGCTACACCTTC
cdr3_aa: CASSLGQGSYGYTF

v_call: TRBV7-3
cdr3_length: 17
clone_size: -
j_call: TRBJ2-3
d_call: TRBD2
cdr3_nt: TGTGCCAGCAGCCGCCCTAGCGGGGGGGCCGGGACAGATACGCAGTATTTT
cdr3_aa: CASSRPSGGAGTDTQYF